These 24 T cell receptor beta chains share one sample of origin, sequenced in a study of blood T cells in healthy people across ages. Alongside a J-beta primer mix, a sample-barcoded 5' primer served in a second PCR lasting roughly 7 to 11 cycles. TCRdb re-derived calls from the 5' RACE reads in MiXCR, one entry per CDR3 protein. The profile shows about 900,000 distinct CDR3 sequences, 60% to 80% of them singletons. Sequenced input: blood. The source of these receptors is a man aged 30-40 years in good health.

The CDR3: CASSRSRTGAYEQYF. DNA of the CDR3: TGTGCCAGCAGCCGGTCCCGGACAGGGGCCTACGAGCAGTACTTC. The V and J genes are TRBV3-1 and TRBJ2-4; 9 bases fit TRBD1. The J call could be wrong; TRBJ2-7 is a better fit for the DNA end. Germline CDR1 LGHDT, CDR2 YNNKEL (reference sequence). The CDR3 spans 15 residues.

The genes are TRBV12-3 or TRBV12-4 and TRBJ2-5; 9 bases are a match to TRBD1. The V gene end was trimmed by 4 bases and the J gene end by 4 bases; junction bases not matched to a gene: 1. The CDR3 consists of 13 residues. The CDR3, as DNA: TGTGCCAGCAGTTGGACAGGGGCAGAGACCCAGTACTTC. Encoded protein: CASSWTGAETQYF.

The rearrangement uses TRBV2 and TRBJ2-6; unclear D gene. CDR3 length: 16 amino acids. V was clipped by 6 bases and J by 0 bases, with 12 bases between them. Germline CDR1 and CDR2: SNHLY and FYNNEI. The CDR3 protein is CASRVRIISGANVLTF. In nucleotides, the CDR3 is TGTGCCAGCAGGGTCAGGATAATCTCTGGGGCCAACGTCCTGACTTTC.

V gene TRBV20-1 combines with J gene TRBJ1-6; D is perhaps TRBD1 (5 bases). Trimming pared 4 bases from V and 10 bases from J, leaving 14 bases between. CDR1 and CDR2 (germline): DFQATT, SNEGSKA (reference sequence). There are 13 residues in the CDR3. Written as DNA, the CDR3 is TGCAGTGCTATTACAGGACCGAAGTCACCCCTCCACTTT. Amino acid sequence: CSAITGPKSPLHF.

The chain is built from TRBV7-3 and TRBJ2-1; D remains unclear. The CDR3 length is 15 residues. With 4 bases removed from V and 2 bases from J, the gap between germline ends came to 12 bases. CDR1 and CDR2 from the germline V gene are SGHTA and FQGTGA. CDR3 DNA sequence: TGTGCCAGCAGCTCCCGCGTGGGTCCCTACAATGAGCAGTTCTTC. It encodes CASSSRVGPYNEQFF.

This clonotype was seen once. The J gene is TRBJ2-3, the V gene TRBV14; D is ambiguous. Trimming stripped 2 bases from V and 4 bases from J, with 7 bases between. Germline CDR1 is SGHDN and CDR2 is FVKESK. The CDR3 sequence is 13 residues long. CDR3 sequence (DNA): TGTGCCAGCAGCCAATTCATCGCAGATACGCAGTATTTT. It codes for CASSQFIADTQYF.

DNA of the CDR3: TGTGCCAGCAGTGAAGTTGGGGGGCAGTTCTTC. It yields the protein CASSEVGGQFF. The chain links TRBV6-1 to TRBJ2-1, with D perhaps being TRBD1 or TRBD2 (5 bases each). Germline V CDR1 and CDR2: MNHNS, SASEGT. V lost 1 base, J lost 12 bases, and 7 bases lay in between. The CDR3 loop spans 11 amino acids.

The chain uses TRBV5-5 and TRBJ1-5; 7 nucleotides align to TRBD1. Germline CDR1 and CDR2: SGHKS and YYEKEE (reference sequence). The CDR3 contains 15 residues. J lost 4 bases, V lost 5 bases, and 9 bases had no gene match. This chain's CDR3 is CASRPSTGSNQPQHF. DNA of the CDR3: TGTGCCAGCAGGCCATCGACAGGGTCTAATCAGCCCCAGCATTTT.

The chain joins TRBV7-2 to TRBJ2-7, with a possible D match to TRBD1 (6 bases). Germline V gene data show CDR1 as SGHTA and CDR2 as FQGNSA. V was trimmed by 6 bases and J by 4 bases, leaving 19 bases between them. This CDR3 is built from 15 residues. Here the CDR3 reads CASRTLGTSGYEQYF. The CDR3 bases are TGTGCCAGCAGAACTTTGGGGACATCGGGTTACGAGCAGTACTTC.

The chain combines TRBV12-3 or TRBV12-4 with TRBJ2-2; D is undetermined. There are 14 residues in the CDR3. Trimming pared 2 bases from V and 0 bases from J, leaving 4 bases between. DNA for the CDR3: TGTGCCAGCAGTTTATATACGAACACCGGGGAGCTGTTTTTT. Its protein is CASSLYTNTGELFF.

The chain has TRBV7-2 and TRBJ2-5; D gene unclear. The DNA end is more similar to TRBJ2-7, so the J call may be wrong. Germline V gives CDR1 SGHTA, CDR2 FQGNSA. This CDR3 has 15 amino acids. The CDR3, as DNA: TGTGCCAGCAGCCCCCAAGGTGGTGGGGACTACGAGCAGTACTTC. Its translation: CASSPQGGGDYEQYF.

The chain combines TRBV10-3 with TRBJ2-3; D gene ambiguous. Germline V gene lookup returns CDR1 ENHRY and CDR2 SYGVKD. This CDR3 has 13 residues. V was pared by 6 bases and J by 6 bases, with 13 bases between. This CDR3 is CAISGTVSDTQYF. The CDR3 nucleotides read TGTGCCATCAGCGGCACAGTTTCGGATACGCAGTATTTT.

CDR3 nucleotide sequence: TGTGCCAGTCAGACTCCCTTGAGCTATGGCTACACCTTC. Protein sequence: CASQTPLSYGYTF. The chain links TRBV28 to TRBJ1-2, with no clear D. V dropped 9 bases and J dropped 4 bases, with 15 bases sitting between them. CDR3 length: 13 residues. CDR1 and CDR2 from the germline V gene are MDHEN and SYDVKM.

J is TRBJ2-3 and V is TRBV20-1; TRBD2 matches 9 bases. The V and J ends lost 6 bases and 2 bases, in that order; junction bases with no gene match: 9. The CDR3 covers 15 residues. Germline CDR1 reads DFQATT; CDR2 reads SNEGSKA (reference sequence). The CDR3 loop is CSAPPLAGNTDTQYF. CDR3 in DNA: TGCAGTGCCCCTCCCCTAGCGGGAAACACAGATACGCAGTATTTT.

This clonotype appeared a few times. CDR3 in DNA: TGCAGCGTTACAGGGACCGCCTACAATGAGCAGTTCTTC. As protein: CSVTGTAYNEQFF. The chain carries TRBV29-1 and TRBJ2-1, with a tentative D call TRBD1 (6 bases). V lost 5 bases and J 2 bases, leaving 10 bases between the germline ends. CDR3 size: 13 residues. Germline-derived CDR1 and CDR2 are SQVTM and ANQGSEA.

This sequence joins TRBV4-2 and TRBJ2-5; D tentatively reads TRBD1 or TRBD2 (5 bases each). Trimming cost V 4 bases and J 1 base, with 16 bases left between them. The CDR3 length is 16 residues. CDR1 and CDR2 (germline): LGHNA, YNFKEQ. The CDR3, as DNA: TGTGCCAGCAGCCCGTACAGGATGGGGACCCAAGAGACCCAGTACTTC. Translated: CASSPYRMGTQETQYF.

The chain links TRBV20-1 to TRBJ2-5; tentative D call: TRBD1 (5 bases). The ends were cut back, 5 bases at V and 3 bases at J, with 10 bases in the middle. Germline V lookup: CDR1 DFQATT, CDR2 SNEGSKA (reference sequence). This CDR3 is built from 12 residues. This CDR3 is CSASGSEETQYF. The CDR3 nucleotides read TGCAGTGCTTCAGGGTCAGAAGAGACCCAGTACTTC.

This clonotype showed up just a few times. The chain carries TRBV27 and TRBJ1-6; 10 nucleotides align to TRBD1. With V trimmed by 5 bases and J by 10 bases, 5 bases remained unmatched. The germline V gene encodes CDR1 MNHEY and CDR2 SMNVEV (reference sequence). CDR3 length: 14 amino acids. For the CDR3, the DNA is TGTGCCAGCAGTCTAGGACAGGGGGTCTCACCCCTCCACTTT. Protein product: CASSLGQGVSPLHF.

The rearrangement joins TRBV7-2 to TRBJ1-5; TRBD1 matches at 8 bases. Germline V gene data show CDR1 as SGHTA and CDR2 as FQGNSA. The CDR3 is 15 amino acids. Unmatched junction bases numbered 5, after V lost 4 bases and J lost 3 bases. The CDR3 spells CASSSRTGINQPQHF. As DNA, the CDR3 is TGTGCCAGCAGCTCGAGGACAGGGATCAATCAGCCCCAGCATTTT.

The chain employs TRBV3-1 and TRBJ2-5, with 9 bases that match TRBD2. The CDR3 has 14 amino acids. Germline CDR1 LGHDT, CDR2 YNNKEL (reference sequence). V gave up 7 bases and J gave up 2 bases; unmatched junction bases: 5. CDR3 coding DNA: TGTGCCAGCATCTTTGCGGGGGGGCAAGAGACCCAGTACTTC. Its protein product is CASIFAGGQETQYF.

This clonotype has a handful of counts. The J gene is TRBJ2-7, the V gene TRBV9; D is possibly TRBD2 (7 bases). The CDR3 length is 15 residues. V was shortened by 0 bases and J by 7 bases, with 17 bases between the two germline ends. Germline CDR1 reads SGDLS; CDR2 reads YYNGEE. The CDR3, as DNA: TGTGCCAGCAGCGTAGCGGACAGACTCGGGGGGGAGCAGTACTTC. Its protein product is CASSVADRLGGEQYF.

This sequence joins TRBV4-3 and TRBJ2-5, with 8 positions matching TRBD2. The junction had 13 bases not matched to a gene; V was cut back by 5 bases and J by 5 bases. The length of the CDR3 is 16 residues. Germline-derived CDR1 and CDR2 are LGHNA and YSLEER. The CDR3 region is CASSTQAAGGVETQYF. CDR3 in DNA: TGCGCCAGCAGCACGCAGGCCGCGGGGGGCGTGGAGACCCAGTACTTC.

The chain employs TRBV6-2 or TRBV6-3 and TRBJ2-1, with D possibly matching TRBD1 (5 bases). Germline loops: CDR1 MNHEY, CDR2 SVGEGT. The length of the CDR3 is 16 residues. V dropped 4 bases and J dropped 4 bases, with 17 bases sitting between them. The CDR3 sequence: CASSSIQGIGYNEQFF. The CDR3 DNA sequence: TGTGCCAGCAGTTCTATCCAGGGTATAGGGTACAATGAGCAGTTCTTC.

The chain has TRBV4-2 and TRBJ2-7, with 7 bases that match TRBD1. Looked up from germline, CDR1 is LGHNA and CDR2 is YNFKEQ. The CDR3 contains 16 residues. The V segment lost 0 bases and the J segment 5 bases; nucleotides outside the gene matches: 10. The CDR3 DNA follows: TGTGCCAGCAGCCAAGATCTAAGGACAGGCACCCACGAGCAGTACTTC. Its translation is CASSQDLRTGTHEQYF.